The rows below give T cell receptor beta chains drawn from one sample of a study of T cell changes during pregnancy in multiple sclerosis. Assay: immunoSEQ multiplex PCR; the TCRdb copy retains only in-frame clones and omits some. This sample yields fewer than 65,000 clones, of which 80% to 95% are seen a single time; 0.35% to 0.45% belongs to the top ten. Sample: CD4+ T cells from peripheral blood mononuclear cells, taken after pregnancy. The receptor set was obtained from a female donor with multiple sclerosis, enrolled in a pregnancy study. Both conserved end residues are part of each CDR3. Fields, in order: D gene, V gene, J gene, clone size, CDR3 DNA, CDR3 protein. The D gene is left open where the match is weak. Clone sizes are given selectively: once, few, many, or a class where the clone is expanded.

TRBD1,TRBV9,TRBJ2-1,-,TGTGCCAGCAGCCAAGACCCCGGGACAGGAGTTATCAATGAGCAGTTCTTC,CASSQDPGTGVINEQFF
-,TRBV28,TRBJ2-1,-,TGTGCCAGCAGCACCGATAGCTCCTACAATGAGCAGTTCTTC,CASSTDSSYNEQFF
TRBD2,TRBV30,TRBJ2-3,-,TGTGCCTGGAGTGTACCGGGACTAGCTAGCACAGATACGCAGTATTTT,CAWSVPGLASTDTQYF
TRBD1,TRBV2,TRBJ2-3,few,TGTGCCAGCATAGGGGATAGGGGGCTCAGCACAGATACGCAGTATTTT,CASIGDRGLSTDTQYF
TRBD1,TRBV18,TRBJ2-1,-,TGTGCCAGCTCACCAGCGACAGGGCCCAATGAGCAGTTCTTC,CASSPATGPNEQFF
TRBD1,TRBV6-1,TRBJ1-5,-,TGTGCCAGCAGTGAACCGTCGACAGGGTATGGACAGCCCCAGCATTTT,CASSEPSTGYGQPQHF
TRBD2,TRBV9,TRBJ2-1,-,TGTGCCAGCAGCGTCGGTAGCGGGGCCTACAATGAGCAGTTCTTC,CASSVGSGAYNEQFF
TRBD1,TRBV6-5,TRBJ1-3,-,TGTGCCAGCAGTTACGGCAGGGGGCTTGGAAACACCATATATTTT,CASSYGRGLGNTIYF
TRBD1,TRBV19,TRBJ1-5,-,TGTGCCAGTAGTCTACTAGGGGGCTGGCAGCCCCAGCATTTT,CASSLLGGWQPQHF
TRBD1,TRBV18,TRBJ1-1,few,TGTGCCAGCTCAACGAACAGGGGGGAAGCTTTCTTT,CASSTNRGEAFF
-,TRBV18,TRBJ1-2,-,TGTGCCAGCTCACCATTCGAGGCAGCCGGGGGAGGCTACACCTTC,CASSPFEAAGGGYTF
-,TRBV21-1,TRBJ2-1,-,TGTGCCAGCAGCAAAGCGCTCCAGGGACAAGATAATGAGCAGTTCTTC,CASSKALQGQDNEQFF
-,TRBV6-4,TRBJ2-5,-,TGTGCCAGCAGTTACGGTCTAGAGGGAGAGACCCAGTACTTC,CASSYGLEGETQYF
TRBD1,TRBV2,TRBJ1-1,-,TGTGCCAGCAGTGAAGAGGGGGCCAGGCCTGAAGCTTTCTTT,CASSEEGARPEAFF
TRBD2,TRBV23-1,TRBJ2-7,once,TGCGCCAGCAGTCAATCATCCCAGATGTATAGCGGGCTCCACGAGCAGTACTTC,CASSQSSQMYSGLHEQYF
TRBD2,TRBV19,TRBJ2-3,-,TGTGCCAGTAGTATGGTGGCGGGAGGAGATACGCAGTATTTT,CASSMVAGGDTQYF
-,TRBV4-2,TRBJ2-1,-,TGTGCCAGCAGCCAAGGGGCCAGCGGCAATGAGCAGTTCTTC,CASSQGASGNEQFF
-,TRBV2,TRBJ2-1,once,TGTGCCAGCAGCGCAGGGCTCTGGGCGAACAATGAGCAGTTCTTC,CASSAGLWANNEQFF
TRBD2,TRBV6-5,TRBJ2-7,medium-sized,TGTGCCAGCAGTCAGCGGGAGGGCTACGAGCAGTACTTC,CASSQREGYEQYF
-,TRBV5-1,TRBJ1-5,-,TGCGCCAGCAGCTTGGAACCGGGAAGCAATCAGCCCCAGCATTTT,CASSLEPGSNQPQHF
-,TRBV30,TRBJ1-1,few,TGTGCCGGGAGGGCCCGTGCGAACACTGAAGCTTTCTTT,CAGRARANTEAFF
TRBD1,TRBV27,TRBJ2-7,-,TGTGCCAGCAGTCCCTACCGGGGACAGGGGCTCCACGAGCAGTACTTC,CASSPYRGQGLHEQYF
-,TRBV6-5,TRBJ2-1,-,TGTGCCAGCAAACGGGGATCCTACAATGAGCAGTTCTTC,CASKRGSYNEQFF
-,TRBV5-5,TRBJ1-4,-,TGTGCCAGCAGCCCTCGGTGGCCAACAGGAAAGGAAAAACTGTTTTTT,CASSPRWPTGKEKLFF
-,TRBV28,TRBJ1-1,few,TGTGCCAGCAGTATCACTAACACTGAAGCTTTCTTT,CASSITNTEAFF
-,TRBV5-1,TRBJ1-2,-,TGCGCCAGCAGCTTGGTTCCGCGTGCTAACTATGGCTACACCTTC,CASSLVPRANYGYTF
-,TRBV9,TRBJ1-4,-,TGTGCCAGCGCGGGGGGCGCCTTAAATAATGAAAAACTGTTTTTT,CASAGGALNNEKLFF
TRBD2,TRBV11-3,TRBJ2-1,-,TGTGCCAGCAGCTTAGATATAGCGGGAGACAATGAGCAGTTCTTC,CASSLDIAGDNEQFF
-,TRBV1,TRBJ1-5,-,TGCACCAGCAGCCAAGTAGGACAGTCTTATAGCAATCAGCCCCAGCATTTT,CTSSQVGQSYSNQPQHF
-,TRBV18,TRBJ1-3,-,TGTGCCAGCTCCCAACAGGGAAACACCATATATTTT,CASSQQGNTIYF
TRBD1,TRBV11-1,TRBJ1-4,-,TGTGCCAGCAGCTCCGGACAGGGCGGAACTAATGAAAAACTGTTTTTT,CASSSGQGGTNEKLFF
-,TRBV2,TRBJ2-1,-,TGTGCCAGCAGTTTGAGACAGATAAATGAGCAGTTCTTC,CASSLRQINEQFF
-,TRBV5-1,TRBJ1-3,-,TGCGCCAGCAGCGCCCTAACAGGCTCTGGAAACACCATATATTTT,CASSALTGSGNTIYF
-,TRBV5-4,TRBJ2-7,-,TGTGCCAGCAGCCCCTGGCGACCCCGACTGAGCTCCTACGAGCAGTACTTC,CASSPWRPRLSSYEQYF
-,TRBV5-1,TRBJ2-3,-,TGCGCCAGCAGCTTGGAACAGGGCGGCGGCACAGATACGCAGTATTTT,CASSLEQGGGTDTQYF
TRBD2,TRBV7-8,TRBJ2-7,-,TGTGCCAGCAGCCTAGAGAGACTAGCGGGAGTCAAGAGCGAGCAGTACTTC,CASSLERLAGVKSEQYF
-,TRBV7-9,TRBJ1-1,-,TGTGCCAGCAGCTGGTTTGACGGGATGAACACTGAAGCTTTCTTT,CASSWFDGMNTEAFF
-,TRBV19,TRBJ2-1,-,TGTGCCAGTAGTATGGTGGCGGCCCGCAACAATGAGCAGTTCTTC,CASSMVAARNNEQFF
TRBD1,TRBV7-9,TRBJ1-4,-,TGTGCCAGCAGCATGGACAGGGTTGATGAAAAACTGTTTTTT,CASSMDRVDEKLFF
TRBD1,TRBV7-9,TRBJ1-3,-,TGTGCCAGCAGCTTAGCGGGACAGATTCTAGACACCATATATTTT,CASSLAGQILDTIYF
-,TRBV5-1,TRBJ1-4,-,TGCGCCAGCAGCTTGGAGCGGCCCGGGAAAAAACTGTTTTTT,CASSLERPGKKLFF
TRBD1,TRBV9,TRBJ1-5,-,TGTGCCAGCAGCACCCACCAACAGGGGCCTCAGCATTTT,CASSTHQQGPQHF
TRBD2,TRBV23-1,TRBJ2-5,-,TGCGCCAGCAGTCAATCTACATTTCCGACTAGCGGGAGCGAGACCCAGTACTTC,CASSQSTFPTSGSETQYF
-,TRBV12-5,TRBJ2-7,few,TGTGCTAGTGGTTTGATACCGAGGCAGCTTTGCTACGAGCAGTACTTC,CASGLIPRQLCYEQYF
TRBD1,TRBV7-6,TRBJ1-1,once,TGTGCCAGCAGCTCCCAGGGGGCCGGAGGAAACACTGAAGCTTTCTTT,CASSSQGAGGNTEAFF
TRBD2,TRBV19,TRBJ2-7,once,TGTGCCAGTAGTACTAGCGGGGGAACCTACGAGCAGTACTTC,CASSTSGGTYEQYF
TRBD1,TRBV2,TRBJ2-1,-,TGTGCCAGCAGGAGACAGGGGGTGTTGCAGTTCTTC,CASRRQGVLQFF
-,TRBV27,TRBJ2-5,-,TGTGCCAGCAGTGTGAGGGGGGAGACCCAGTACTTC,CASSVRGETQYF